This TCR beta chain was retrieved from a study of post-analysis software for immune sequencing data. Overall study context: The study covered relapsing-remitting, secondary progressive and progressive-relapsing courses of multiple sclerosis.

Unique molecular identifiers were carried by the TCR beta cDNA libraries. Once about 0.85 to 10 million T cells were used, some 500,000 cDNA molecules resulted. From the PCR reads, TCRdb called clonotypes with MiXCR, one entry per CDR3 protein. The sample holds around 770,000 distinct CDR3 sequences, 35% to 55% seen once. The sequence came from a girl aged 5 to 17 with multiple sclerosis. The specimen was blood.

The CDR3 DNA is TGTGCCACCAGTGACCCTCTGACAGTAGAGACCCAGTACTTC. Protein product: CATSDPLTVETQYF. The rearrangement joins TRBV24-1 to TRBJ2-5; D is perhaps TRBD1 (5 bases). Germline V gives CDR1 KGHDR, CDR2 SFDVKD. V was pared by 4 bases and J by 4 bases, with 12 bases between. The CDR3 has 14 residues.